What follows is one T cell receptor (beta chain) and its context. This clone may be a read error of a much larger clone one base away. This sample was taken from a study of blood T cell repertoires in COVID-19. In the study overall: Acute and convalescent COVID-19 samples came from the United States, Italy and Spain. In each case, the material was cDNA or gDNA derived from T cells, B-cell-depleted T cells, or PBMCs.

The repertoire was sequenced with immunoSEQ multiplex PCR; TCRdb's copy has only in-frame clones and lacks some. The table has about 210,000 clones, 80% to 90% seen once. Germline CDR1 reads SGHNT; CDR2 reads YYREEE (reference sequence). The CDR3 runs 13 residues. With 4 bases clipped from V and 3 bases from J, the junction kept 4 bases outside the gene matches. Material for sequencing was PBMCs or T cells enriched from blood (not recorded which). The receptor comes from a man aged 30 to 45 in a cohort exposed to, infected with or recovered from COVID-19 (not recorded which). This rearrangement joins TRBV5-4 to TRBJ2-7; 7 nucleotides line up with TRBD1. The CDR3 sequence: CASSLNRGYEQYF. The CDR3 nucleotides read TGTGCCAGCAGCCTAAACAGGGGCTACGAGCAGTACTTC.